These 4 T cell receptor beta chains were all obtained from the same sample, sequenced in a study of blood T cells in healthy people across ages. Using a J-beta primer mix together with a sample-barcoded 5' primer, a second PCR was run for roughly 6 to 12 cycles. TCRdb reprocessed the 5' RACE reads via MiXCR and lists one record per CDR3 protein. The repertoire holds hundreds of thousands of distinct CDR3 sequences, with 21% as singletons. The sample taken for sequencing was blood. Receptors originate from a man aged 65 to 85 in good health.

This chain links TRBV15 with TRBJ2-1, with D unclear. The CDR3 extends over 17 amino acids. CDR1 and CDR2 from the germline V gene are LNHNV and YYDKDF (reference sequence). The V and J ends lost 0 bases and 4 bases respectively, with 16 bases between them. The CDR3 DNA sequence: TGTGCCACCAGCAGAGATGGCCCATCCAACCTTTACAATGAGCAGTTCTTC. This translates into CATSRDGPSNLYNEQFF.

This clonotype was seen a handful of times. This chain links TRBV20-1 with TRBJ1-5, with D perhaps matching TRBD1 (5 bases). Germline assignment: CDR1 DFQATT and CDR2 SNEGSKA (reference sequence). This CDR3 is 12 amino acids long. V lost 8 bases, J lost 11 bases, and 19 bases lay in between. CDR3 coding DNA: TGCAGTTTTCCGGACATATCGGGCGCCCAGCATTTT. This encodes CSFPDISGAQHF.

This clonotype appeared a few times. This chain connects TRBV6-5 to TRBJ1-2, with a weak D call TRBD1 (6 bases). Per germline, CDR1 MNHEY and CDR2 SVGAGI. CDR3 length: 17 residues. V shed 2 bases and J shed 2 bases, with 18 bases lying between them. CDR3 coding DNA: TGTGCCAGCAGTTACCATGGGGGGGCAGAGGGGAACTATGGCTACACCTTC. Its protein product is CASSYHGGAEGNYGYTF.

The rearrangement links TRBV5-4 to TRBJ1-2; D remains ambiguous. There are 13 residues in the CDR3. Trimming shortened V by 4 bases and J by 4 bases, and 11 bases separated the two germline ends. Germline V gene data show CDR1 as SGHNT and CDR2 as YYREEE (reference sequence). CDR3 sequence reads: CASSPAGSYGYTF. The CDR3 coding sequence is TGTGCCAGCAGCCCAGCAGGATCCTATGGCTACACCTTC.